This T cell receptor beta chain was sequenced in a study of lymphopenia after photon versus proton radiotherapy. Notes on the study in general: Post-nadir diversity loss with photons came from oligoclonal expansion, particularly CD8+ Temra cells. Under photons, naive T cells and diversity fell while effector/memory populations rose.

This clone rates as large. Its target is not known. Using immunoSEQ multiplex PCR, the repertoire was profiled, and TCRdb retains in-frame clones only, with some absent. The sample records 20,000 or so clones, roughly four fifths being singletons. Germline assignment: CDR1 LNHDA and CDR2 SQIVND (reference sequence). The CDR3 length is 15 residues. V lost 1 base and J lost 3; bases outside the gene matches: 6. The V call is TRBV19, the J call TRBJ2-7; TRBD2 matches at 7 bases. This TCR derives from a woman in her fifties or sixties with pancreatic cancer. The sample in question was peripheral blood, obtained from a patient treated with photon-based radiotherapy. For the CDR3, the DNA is TGTGCCAGTAGTATAGCTCGCGAGCGGGGCTACGAGCAGTACTTC. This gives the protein CASSIARERGYEQYF.